This T cell receptor beta chain was retrieved from a study of blood T cells in healthy people across ages. Alongside a J-beta primer mix, a sample-barcoded 5' primer served in a second PCR lasting roughly 6 to 12 cycles. A template-switch adaptor that had 12 random nucleotides put a tag on each cDNA molecule. Any given sample supplied a minimum of 2.5 million CDR3-containing paired-end reads. TCRdb re-called the 5' RACE reads through MiXCR, storing one row per CDR3 protein. The data show some 1.4 million distinct CDR3 sequences, around 42% seen once. This CDR3 is 15 amino acids long. Germline V CDR1 and CDR2: MNHNY, SVGAGI (reference sequence). Trimming took off 5 bases at V and 2 bases at J, with 15 bases between the two ends.

This chain links TRBV6-6 with TRBJ2-5; D may correspond to TRBD1 or TRBD2 (5 bases each). The source material was blood. The source of this sequence is a woman aged 18-29 years in good health. This CDR3 reads CASSARDGSQETQYF. CDR3 in DNA: TGTGCCAGCAGTGCCCGGGACGGATCTCAAGAGACCCAGTACTTC.